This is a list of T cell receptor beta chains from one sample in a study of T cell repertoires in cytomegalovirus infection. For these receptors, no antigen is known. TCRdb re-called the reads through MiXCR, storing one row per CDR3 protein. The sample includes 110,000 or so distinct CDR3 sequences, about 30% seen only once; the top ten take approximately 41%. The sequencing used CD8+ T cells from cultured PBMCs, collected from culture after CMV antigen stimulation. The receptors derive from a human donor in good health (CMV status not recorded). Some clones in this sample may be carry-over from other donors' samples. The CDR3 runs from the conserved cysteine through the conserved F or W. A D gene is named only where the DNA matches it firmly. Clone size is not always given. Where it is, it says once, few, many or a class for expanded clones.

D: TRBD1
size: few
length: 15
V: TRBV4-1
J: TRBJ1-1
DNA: TGCGCCAGCTCCCCGAAGGGACAGATCAACACTGAAGCTTTCTTT
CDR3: CASSPKGQINTEAFF

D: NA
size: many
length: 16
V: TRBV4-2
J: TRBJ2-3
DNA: TGTGCCAGCAGCCAAGATACGGGGGCCCGCGGGGATACGCAGTATTTT
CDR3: CASSQDTGARGDTQYF

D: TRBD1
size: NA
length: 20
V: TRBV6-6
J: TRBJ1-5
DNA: TGTGCCAGCAGTTACGGTCCGGGACAGGAGAGGGTATCTAGCAATCAGCCCCAGCATTTT
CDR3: CASSYGPGQERVSSNQPQHF

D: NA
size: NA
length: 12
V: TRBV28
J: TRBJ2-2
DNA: TGTGCCACCTATAGCGACACCGGGGAGCTGTTTTTT
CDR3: CATYSDTGELFF

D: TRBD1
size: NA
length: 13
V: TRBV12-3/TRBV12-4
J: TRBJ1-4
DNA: TGTGCCAGCAGTACCGACAGGGACGAAAAACTGTTTTTT
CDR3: CASSTDRDEKLFF

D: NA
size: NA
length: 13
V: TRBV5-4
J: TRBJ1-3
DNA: TGTGCCAGCACCGAGTTCTCTGGAAACACCATATATTTT
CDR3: CASTEFSGNTIYF

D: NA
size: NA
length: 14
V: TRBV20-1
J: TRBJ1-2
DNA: TGCAGTGCTAGCCGGACAGAAAGAAACTATGGCTACACCTTC
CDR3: CSASRTERNYGYTF

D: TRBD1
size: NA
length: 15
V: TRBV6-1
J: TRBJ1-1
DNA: TGTGCCAGCAGCCGACAGGGAAGCGGTTTGACTGAAGCTTTCTTT
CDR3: CASSRQGSGLTEAFF

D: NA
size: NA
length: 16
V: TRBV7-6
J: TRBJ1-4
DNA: TGTGCCAGCAGCCTATCTTGGGCCACCTCTAATGAAAAACTGTTTTTT
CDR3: CASSLSWATSNEKLFF

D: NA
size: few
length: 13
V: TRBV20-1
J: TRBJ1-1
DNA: TGCAGTGCTAGAGTGTTCAGGGCGACCGAAGCTTTCTTT
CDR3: CSARVFRATEAFF

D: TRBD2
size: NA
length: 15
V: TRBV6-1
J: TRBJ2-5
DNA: TGTGCCAGCAGTGAAGGGACTAGCGGGGCGGAGACCCAGTACTTC
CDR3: CASSEGTSGAETQYF

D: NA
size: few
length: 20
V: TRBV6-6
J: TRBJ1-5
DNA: TGTGCCAGCAGTGTCAGCCTCTATACAGGGTCGCGGGAGACGCGGCAGCCCCAGCATTTT
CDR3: CASSVSLYTGSRETRQPQHF

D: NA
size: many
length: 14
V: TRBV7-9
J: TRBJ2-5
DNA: TGTGCCAGCAGCGGTTGGGCGGAACAAGAGACCCAGTACTTC
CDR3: CASSGWAEQETQYF

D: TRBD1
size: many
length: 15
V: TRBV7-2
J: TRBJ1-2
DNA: TGTGCCAGCAGTCCCGGGACAGTCGATCTTTATGGCTACACCTTC
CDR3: CASSPGTVDLYGYTF

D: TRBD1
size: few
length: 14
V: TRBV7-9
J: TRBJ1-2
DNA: TGTGCCAGCACCAAGACAGGGAATCTTCGTGGCTACACCTTC
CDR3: CASTKTGNLRGYTF

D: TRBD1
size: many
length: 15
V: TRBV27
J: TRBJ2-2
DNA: TGTGCCAGCAGTTTGGGGACAGGGACCACCGGGGAGCTGTTTTTT
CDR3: CASSLGTGTTGELFF

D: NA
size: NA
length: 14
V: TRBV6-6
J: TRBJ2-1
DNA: TGTGCCAGCAGTTACGGGGGGGCTGGGAATGAGCAGTTCTTC
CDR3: CASSYGGAGNEQFF

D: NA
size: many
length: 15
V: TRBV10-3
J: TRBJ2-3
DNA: TGTGCCATTAGAAGGGCGGACGAAGGGCGAGATACGCAGTATTTT
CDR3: CAIRRADEGRDTQYF

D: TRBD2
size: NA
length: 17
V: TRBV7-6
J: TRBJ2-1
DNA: TGTGCCAGCAGCGACACAACAAGCGGGGCCCGGGACAATGAGCAGTTCTTC
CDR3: CASSDTTSGARDNEQFF

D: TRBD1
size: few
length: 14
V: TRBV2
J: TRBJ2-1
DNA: TGTGCCAGCAGTGGACAGGGGGCGGGCAATGAGCAGTTCTTC
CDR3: CASSGQGAGNEQFF

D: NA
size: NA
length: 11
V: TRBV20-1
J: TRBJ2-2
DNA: TGCAGTGCTAGCGACACCGGGGAGCTGTTTTTT
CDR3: CSASDTGELFF

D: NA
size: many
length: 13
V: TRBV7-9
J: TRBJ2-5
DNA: TGTGCCAGCAGCTATCAGGAATGGGGGACCCAGTACTTC
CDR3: CASSYQEWGTQYF

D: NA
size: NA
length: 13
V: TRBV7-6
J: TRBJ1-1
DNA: TGTGCCAGCAGCTCAGGTCCGGGGACTGAAGCTTTCTTT
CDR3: CASSSGPGTEAFF

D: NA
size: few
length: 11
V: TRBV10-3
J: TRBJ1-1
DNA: TGTGCCATCAGTGAAGGGTCGGAAGCTTTCTTT
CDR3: CAISEGSEAFF

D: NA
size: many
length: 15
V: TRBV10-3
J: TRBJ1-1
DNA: TGTGCCATCAGTGAGACGACAGGCGGGGGGACGGAAGCTTTCTTT
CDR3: CAISETTGGGTEAFF

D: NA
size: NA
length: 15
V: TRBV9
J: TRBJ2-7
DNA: TGTGCCAGCAGCGTAGCTGGGGCAGAAACCTACGAGCAGTACTTC
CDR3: CASSVAGAETYEQYF

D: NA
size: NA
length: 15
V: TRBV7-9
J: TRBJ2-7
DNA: TGTGCCAGCAGTACCCCGGGGGCTAGCACCGCGGAGCAGTACTTC
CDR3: CASSTPGASTAEQYF

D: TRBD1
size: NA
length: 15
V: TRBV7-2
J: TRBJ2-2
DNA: TGTGCCAGCAGCCATCCTGACAGGGGCACCGGGGAGCTGTTTTTT
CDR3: CASSHPDRGTGELFF

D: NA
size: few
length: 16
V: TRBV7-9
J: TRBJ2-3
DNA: TGTGCCAGCAGCTTAGACCCGGGGACCACAACAGATACGCAGTATTTT
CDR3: CASSLDPGTTTDTQYF

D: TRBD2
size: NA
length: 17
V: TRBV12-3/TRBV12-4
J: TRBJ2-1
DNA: TGTGCCAGCACCGGACTAGCGGGGGGTAGCTCCTACAATGAGCAGTTCTTC
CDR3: CASTGLAGGSSYNEQFF

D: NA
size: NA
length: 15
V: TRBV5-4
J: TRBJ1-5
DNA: TGTGCCAGCGGGATCGGACAGCGGGTGAAGGCGCCCCAGCATTTT
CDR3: CASGIGQRVKAPQHF

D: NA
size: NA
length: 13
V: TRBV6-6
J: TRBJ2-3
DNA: TGTGCCAGCAGTCCAAAGCTCACAGATACGCAGTATTTT
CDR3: CASSPKLTDTQYF

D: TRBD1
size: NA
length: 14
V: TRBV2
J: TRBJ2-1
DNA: TGTGCCAGCGAAGAGACAGGGTTGGACAATGAGCAGTTCTTC
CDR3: CASEETGLDNEQFF

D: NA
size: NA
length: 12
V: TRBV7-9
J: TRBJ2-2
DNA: TGTGCCAGCAGCTTCGGACAGAATGAGCTGTTTTTT
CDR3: CASSFGQNELFF

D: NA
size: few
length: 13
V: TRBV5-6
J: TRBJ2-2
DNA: TGTGCCAGCAGCTTACCGTACACCGGGGAGCTGTTTTTT
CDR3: CASSLPYTGELFF

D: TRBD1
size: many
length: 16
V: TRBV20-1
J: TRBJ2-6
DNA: TGCAGTGCTACTGACAGGGCAGGGGCTGGGGCCAACGTCCTGACTTTC
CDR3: CSATDRAGAGANVLTF

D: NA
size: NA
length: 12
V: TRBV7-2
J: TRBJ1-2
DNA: TGTGCCAGCAGCGCGGTAAACTATGGCTACACCTTC
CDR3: CASSAVNYGYTF

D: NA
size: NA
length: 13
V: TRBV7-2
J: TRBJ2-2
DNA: TGTGCCAGCAGCTTAATAGCCAAACGGGAGCTGTTTTTT
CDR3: CASSLIAKRELFF

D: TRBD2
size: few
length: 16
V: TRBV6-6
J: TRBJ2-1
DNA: TGTGCCAGCAGTTACTCAATCGGGGGGACCGGCAATGAGCAGTTCTTC
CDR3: CASSYSIGGTGNEQFF

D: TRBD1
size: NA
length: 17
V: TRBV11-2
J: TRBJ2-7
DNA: TGTGCCAGCAGCTTAGATATTTGGGACAGGGGGACCTACGAGCAGTACTTC
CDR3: CASSLDIWDRGTYEQYF

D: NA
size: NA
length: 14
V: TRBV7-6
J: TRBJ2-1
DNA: TGTGCCAGCAGCTTAGGGGGGACGGGGAATGAGCAGTTCTTC
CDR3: CASSLGGTGNEQFF

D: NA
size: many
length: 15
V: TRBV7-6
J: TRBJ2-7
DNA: TGTGCCAGCAGCTTAGAACAGGACGGGGTGTACGAGCAGTACTTC
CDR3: CASSLEQDGVYEQYF

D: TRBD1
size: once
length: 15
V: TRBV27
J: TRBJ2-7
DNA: TGTGCCAGCAGTTTTTTCGGACAGGCGACCTACGAGCAGTACTTC
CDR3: CASSFFGQATYEQYF

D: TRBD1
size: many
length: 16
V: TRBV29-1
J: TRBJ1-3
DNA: TGCAGCGCAACAGTTACGGGGACAGGGGATGGAAACACCATATATTTT
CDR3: CSATVTGTGDGNTIYF

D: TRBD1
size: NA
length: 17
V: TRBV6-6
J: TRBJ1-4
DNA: TGTGCCAGCAGTTATTGGGGGACAGGGTCAACTAATGAAAAACTGTTTTTT
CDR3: CASSYWGTGSTNEKLFF

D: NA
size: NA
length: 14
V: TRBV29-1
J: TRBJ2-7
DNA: TGCAGCGGGGCCGGGACGGGGAACTCCTACGAGCAGTACTTC
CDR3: CSGAGTGNSYEQYF

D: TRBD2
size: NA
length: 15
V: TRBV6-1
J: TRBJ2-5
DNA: TGTGCCAGCAGTGAATCTAGCGGGGGCCAAGAGACCCAGTACTTC
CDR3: CASSESSGGQETQYF

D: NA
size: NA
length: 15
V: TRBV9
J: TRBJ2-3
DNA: TGTGCCAGCAGCGTAGGGTCTAGCGGCACAGATACGCAGTATTTT
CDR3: CASSVGSSGTDTQYF

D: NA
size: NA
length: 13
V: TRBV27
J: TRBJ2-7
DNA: TGTGCCAGCAGTCCATGGGACGAATCCGAGCAGTACTTC
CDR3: CASSPWDESEQYF

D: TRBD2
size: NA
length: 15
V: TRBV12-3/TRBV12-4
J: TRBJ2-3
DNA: TGTGCCAGCCCACCGGGACTAGCGGGGACAGATACGCAGTATTTT
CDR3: CASPPGLAGTDTQYF

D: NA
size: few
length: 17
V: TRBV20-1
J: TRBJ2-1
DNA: TGCAGTGCTAGACCCCTTCCTGGACAGACTTCCTACAATGAGCAGTTCTTC
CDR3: CSARPLPGQTSYNEQFF

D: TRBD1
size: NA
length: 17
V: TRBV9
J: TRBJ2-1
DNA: TGTGCCAGCAGCGTATCGGTTCAGGGGGCAGTCTACAATGAGCAGTTCTTC
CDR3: CASSVSVQGAVYNEQFF

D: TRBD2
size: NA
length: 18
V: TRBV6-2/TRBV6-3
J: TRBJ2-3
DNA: TGTGCCAGCAGTTACTCGACGGGCGCGGGGGATTTCACAGATACGCAGTATTTT
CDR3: CASSYSTGAGDFTDTQYF

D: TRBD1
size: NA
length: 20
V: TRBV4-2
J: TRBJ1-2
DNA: TGTGCCAGCAGCCAAGAACTTGGGTCGACAGGGGGACGGGGCAGCTATGGCTACACCTTC
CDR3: CASSQELGSTGGRGSYGYTF

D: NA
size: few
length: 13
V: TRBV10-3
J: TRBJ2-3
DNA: TGTGCCATGGGAGAAGCGGACACAGATACGCAGTATTTT
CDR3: CAMGEADTDTQYF

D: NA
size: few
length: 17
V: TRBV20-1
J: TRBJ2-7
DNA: TGCAGTGCTAGAGAGCAACGAGGAACGGGAGACTCCTACGAGCAGTACTTC
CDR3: CSAREQRGTGDSYEQYF

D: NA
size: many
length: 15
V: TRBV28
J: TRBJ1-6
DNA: TGTGCCAGCAGTTTAGAGGTTACTTATAATTCACCCCTCCACTTT
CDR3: CASSLEVTYNSPLHF

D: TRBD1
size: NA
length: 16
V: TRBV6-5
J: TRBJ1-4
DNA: TGTGCCAGCAGTTACGGCTACAGGGGGGTTAATGAAAAACTGTTTTTT
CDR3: CASSYGYRGVNEKLFF